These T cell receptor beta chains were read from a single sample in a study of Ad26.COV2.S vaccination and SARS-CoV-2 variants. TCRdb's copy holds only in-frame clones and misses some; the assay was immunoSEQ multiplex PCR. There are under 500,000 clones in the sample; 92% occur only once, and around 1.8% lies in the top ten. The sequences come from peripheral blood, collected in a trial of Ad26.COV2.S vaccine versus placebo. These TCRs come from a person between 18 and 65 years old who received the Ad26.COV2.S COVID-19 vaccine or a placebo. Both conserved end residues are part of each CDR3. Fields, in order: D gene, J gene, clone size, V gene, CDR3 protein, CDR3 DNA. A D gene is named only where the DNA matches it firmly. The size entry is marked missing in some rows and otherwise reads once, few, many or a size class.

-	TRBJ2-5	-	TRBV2	CASSDSRGVETQYF	TGTGCCAGCAGTGACTCCAGGGGAGTCGAGACCCAGTACTTC
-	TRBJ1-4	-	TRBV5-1	CASSPRVRDIRATNEKLFF	TGCGCCAGCAGCCCGAGGGTCCGGGACATTCGCGCAACTAATGAAAAACTGTTTTTT
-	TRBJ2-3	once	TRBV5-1	CASSPRLPRDTQYF	TGCGCCAGCAGCCCCCGACTCCCGCGGGATACGCAGTATTTT
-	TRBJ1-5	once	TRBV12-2	CASRLTGTGGEEPQHF	TGTGCAAGTCGCTTGACCGGGACAGGGGGCGAGGAGCCCCAGCATTTT
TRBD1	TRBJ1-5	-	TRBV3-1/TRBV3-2	CASSQGIPGQGFQPQHF	TGTGCCAGCAGCCAAGGGATTCCCGGACAGGGATTTCAGCCCCAGCATTTT
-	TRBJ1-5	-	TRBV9	CASSSGRGVQPQHF	TGTGCCAGCAGCTCCGGGCGGGGGGTCCAGCCCCAGCATTTT
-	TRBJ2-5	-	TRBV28	CASSSQGFGTQYF	TGTGCCAGCAGTTCACAGGGTTTCGGGACCCAGTACTTC
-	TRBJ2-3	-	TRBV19	CASSIGKGRGRSTDTQYF	TGTGCCAGTAGTATAGGGAAGGGGAGGGGGCGCAGCACAGATACGCAGTATTTT
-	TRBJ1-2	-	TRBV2	CASRDSGNYGYTF	TGTGCCAGCAGGGACAGCGGCAACTATGGCTACACCTTC
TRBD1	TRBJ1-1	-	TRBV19	CASLTGDEAFF	TGTGCCAGCCTTACAGGGGATGAAGCTTTCTTT
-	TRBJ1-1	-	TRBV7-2	CASSLAMGGLGTEAFF	TGTGCCAGCAGCTTAGCGATGGGGGGCTTGGGCACTGAAGCTTTCTTT
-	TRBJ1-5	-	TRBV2	CASQNQGTSNQPQHF	TGTGCCAGCCAGAACCAGGGGACTAGCAATCAGCCCCAGCATTTT
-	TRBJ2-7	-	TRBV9	CASSVGNGALYEQYF	TGTGCCAGCAGCGTAGGCAACGGCGCCCTGTACGAGCAGTACTTC
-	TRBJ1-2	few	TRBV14	CASSQDRVRGYTF	TGTGCCAGCAGCCAAGACAGGGTGAGGGGCTACACCTTC
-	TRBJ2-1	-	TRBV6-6	CASSTRRNEQFF	TGTGCCAGCAGTACCAGGAGGAATGAGCAGTTCTTC
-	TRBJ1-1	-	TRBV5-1	CASSYFDRENTEAFF	TGCGCCAGCAGCTATTTTGACAGAGAGAACACTGAAGCTTTCTTT
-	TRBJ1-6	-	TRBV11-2	CASSLAGAGLHF	TGTGCCAGCAGCTTGGCCGGGGCTGGACTCCACTTT
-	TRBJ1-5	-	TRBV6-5	CASSYSDRNQPQHF	TGTGCCAGCAGTTACTCGGACAGAAATCAGCCCCAGCATTTT
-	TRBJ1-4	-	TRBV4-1	CASSLWSATNEKLFF	TGCGCCAGCAGCCTTTGGTCAGCAACTAATGAAAAACTGTTTTTT
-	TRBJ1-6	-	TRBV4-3	CASSQDRISSYNSPLHF	TGCGCCAGCAGCCAAGATCGGATCTCCTCCTATAATTCACCCCTCCACTTT
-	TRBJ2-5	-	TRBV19	CASSITTAQETQYF	TGTGCCAGTAGTATAACTACAGCACAAGAGACCCAGTACTTC
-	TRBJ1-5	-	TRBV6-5	CASTSTAPGLGPQHF	TGTGCCAGCACCTCGACAGCCCCAGGATTGGGGCCCCAGCATTTT